What follows are 14 T cell receptor beta chains derived from one specimen sequenced in a study of cytomegalovirus exposure and HLA in healthy donors. This PCR relied on a set of 60 Vbeta primers and 13 Jbeta primers. TCRdb's table, derived via immunoSEQ multiplex PCR, lists solely in-frame clones and lacks some. This sample has approximately 88,000 clones, with 64% found just once. The source material was PBMCs. All receptors come from a man in his 60s in good health and CMV-seronegative.

The chain has TRBV14 and TRBJ2-7, with D possibly matching TRBD2 (5 bases). V was trimmed by 1 base and J by 3 bases, leaving 13 bases between them. The CDR3 sequence is 15 residues long. The germline V gene has CDR1 SGHDN and CDR2 FVKESK. DNA for the CDR3: TGTGCCAGCAGCCAAGTTGGGAGATCCGACTACGAGCAGTACTTC. Its protein is CASSQVGRSDYEQYF.

The chain recombines TRBV6-5 with TRBJ2-3; D might be TRBD2 (7 bases). Trimming stripped 5 bases from V and 2 bases from J, with 14 bases between. Germline V gene sequence: CDR1 MNHEY, CDR2 SVGAGI. The CDR3 consists of 15 residues. In DNA form, the CDR3 reads TGTGCCAGCAGTGTGGGAGGGGGGCACACAGATACGCAGTATTTT. It is translated as CASSVGGGHTDTQYF.

The rearrangement links TRBV9 to TRBJ2-1; 8 bases agree with TRBD1. The length of the CDR3 is 17 residues. CDR1 is SGDLS, CDR2 YYNGEE, per germline. V lost 3 bases and J lost 0; bases outside the gene matches: 8. The CDR3 here is CASSAPGQASSYNEQFF. DNA for the CDR3: TGTGCCAGCAGCGCCCCGGGACAGGCAAGCTCCTACAATGAGCAGTTCTTC.

V and J are TRBV19 and TRBJ2-7, with D possibly matching TRBD1 (6 bases). The CDR3 runs to 15 residues. Trimming left V 6 bases short and J 0 bases short, with 15 bases between. Germline loops: CDR1 LNHDA, CDR2 SQIVND (reference sequence). CDR3 coding DNA: TGTGCCAGTAGCCTCAGGGGCTCAAACTCCTACGAGCAGTACTTC. Translation gives CASSLRGSNSYEQYF.

In its sample, this clone was seen a few times. This chain joins TRBV19 and TRBJ1-1; D perhaps matches TRBD1 (5 bases). Trimming took 3 bases from V and 1 from J, leaving 9 bases between them. The germline V gene encodes CDR1 LNHDA and CDR2 SQIVND (reference sequence). This CDR3 contains 14 residues. CDR3 protein: CASSIGTGNTEAFF. In DNA, the CDR3 is TGTGCCAGTAGTATCGGAACAGGGAACACTGAAGCTTTCTTT.

The chain couples TRBV6-5 to TRBJ2-7, with 7 positions matching TRBD2. The CDR3 sequence is 14 residues long. Germline CDR1 is MNHEY and CDR2 is SVGAGI. V shed 5 bases, J shed 4 bases, and the junction held 8 bases outside the gene matches. CDR3: CASSEWEGGYEQYF. The CDR3 nucleotides are TGTGCCAGCAGTGAATGGGAGGGAGGGTACGAGCAGTACTTC.

This clone was picked up a small number of times. CDR3: CASSLGLQANEKLFF. The CDR3 region has the DNA TGCGCCAGCAGCCTGGGCCTCCAGGCTAATGAAAAACTGTTTTTT. The gene calls are TRBV5-1 and TRBJ1-4; D not certain. Germline CDR1 is SGHRS and CDR2 is YFSETQ. This CDR3 contains 15 residues. V lost 4 bases and J lost 3, with 13 bases in between.

A few counts support this clone. Other DNA sequences from this sample encode an identical CDR3 as well. The chain uses TRBV28 and TRBJ2-7, with 12 bases identical to TRBD2. This CDR3 is built from 15 residues. V shed 2 bases and J 2 bases; nucleotides not matched to a gene: 1. Germline V CDR1 and CDR2: MDHEN, SYDVKM. CDR3 sequence reads: CASSLRTSGAYEQYF. For the CDR3, the DNA is TGTGCCAGCAGTTTACGGACTAGCGGGGCCTACGAGCAGTACTTC.

The V call is TRBV9, the J call TRBJ2-1; 11 nucleotides line up with TRBD2. The CDR3 sequence is 17 residues long. Per germline, CDR1 SGDLS and CDR2 YYNGEE. Losses at the gene ends were 4 bases for V and 8 bases for J; bases not matched to a gene: 14. CDR3 nucleotides: TGTGCCAGCAGCCCCCGGGGTAGCGGGGGGGCCGACGATGAGCAGTTCTTC. This sequence encodes CASSPRGSGGADDEQFF.

This clone was detected only once. The CDR3 bases are TGTGCCAGCAGTGAAGGGACAGGGCGGAATTCACCCCTCCACTTT. It specifies CASSEGTGRNSPLHF. The chain employs TRBV6-4 and TRBJ1-6; the match to TRBD1 covers 9 bases. V shed 3 bases and J 7 bases; nucleotides not matched to a gene: 4. The CDR3 spans 15 residues. The germline V gene has CDR1 MRHNA and CDR2 SNTAGT.

The sample holds one count of this clone. This chain uses TRBV11-2 with TRBJ2-5; 9 nucleotides align to TRBD2. Trimming took 1 base from V and 4 from J; bases not matched to a gene: 4. There are 15 residues in the CDR3. Germline assignment: CDR1 SGHAT and CDR2 FQNNGV. In DNA, the CDR3 is TGTGCCAGCAGCTTAGCGGGGACTAGCCTAGAGACCCAGTACTTC. This codes for CASSLAGTSLETQYF.

The J gene is TRBJ2-1, the V gene TRBV5-1; the match to TRBD2 covers 10 bases. Germline lookup yields CDR1 SGHRS and CDR2 YFSETQ. V was pared by 0 bases and J by 0 bases, with 6 bases of the junction left unmatched. The CDR3 spans 18 residues. In DNA, the CDR3 is TGCGCCAGCAGCTTGGCTAGCGGGAGCGGCTCCTCCTACAATGAGCAGTTCTTC. Protein product: CASSLASGSGSSYNEQFF.

The rearrangement uses TRBV9 and TRBJ1-2; no clear D. CDR1 SGDLS and CDR2 YYNGEE come from the germline V gene. The length of the CDR3 is 13 residues. Trimming took off 0 bases at V and 2 bases at J, with 5 bases between the two ends. The CDR3 here is CASSVVVNYGYTF. The CDR3 DNA reads TGTGCCAGCAGCGTAGTAGTAAACTATGGCTACACCTTC.

This clone was counted only a few times. This chain joins TRBV5-6 and TRBJ2-2; 8 nucleotides match TRBD1. Germline-derived CDR1 and CDR2 are SGHDT and YYEEEE. With 4 bases clipped from V and 5 bases from J, the junction kept 7 bases outside the gene matches. The CDR3 runs 15 residues. The CDR3 nucleotides read TGTGCCAGCAGCCACGACAGGGGTCGAACCGGGGAGCTGTTTTTT. It translates to CASSHDRGRTGELFF. The entire variable domain, with the rest obtained from reference TRBV5-6 and TRBJ2-2, is as follows: DAGVTQSPTHLIKTRGQQVTLRCSPKSGHDTVSWYQQALGQGPQFIFQYYEEEERQRGNFPDRFSGHQFPNYSSELNVNALLLGDSALYLCASSHDRGRTGELFFGEGSRLTVL.